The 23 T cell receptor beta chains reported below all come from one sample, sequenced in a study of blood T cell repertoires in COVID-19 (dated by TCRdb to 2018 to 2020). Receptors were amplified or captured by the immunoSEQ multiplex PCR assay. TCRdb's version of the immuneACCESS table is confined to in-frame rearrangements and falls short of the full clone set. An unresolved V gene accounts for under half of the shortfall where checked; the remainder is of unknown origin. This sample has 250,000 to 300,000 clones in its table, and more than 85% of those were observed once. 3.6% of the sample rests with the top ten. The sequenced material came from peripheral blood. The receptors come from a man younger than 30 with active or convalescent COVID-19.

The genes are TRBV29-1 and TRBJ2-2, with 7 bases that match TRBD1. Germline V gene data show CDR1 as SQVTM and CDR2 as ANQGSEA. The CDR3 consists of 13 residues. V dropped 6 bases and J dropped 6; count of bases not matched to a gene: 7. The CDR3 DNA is TGCAGCGTGGGAGACAGGGAGCCCGGGGAGCTGTTTTTT. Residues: CSVGDREPGELFF.

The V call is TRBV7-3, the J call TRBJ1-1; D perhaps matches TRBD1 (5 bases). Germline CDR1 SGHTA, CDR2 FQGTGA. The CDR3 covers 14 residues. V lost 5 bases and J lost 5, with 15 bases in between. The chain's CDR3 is CASSPQGVDTEAFF. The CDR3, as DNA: TGTGCCAGCAGCCCTCAGGGTGTTGATACTGAAGCTTTCTTT.

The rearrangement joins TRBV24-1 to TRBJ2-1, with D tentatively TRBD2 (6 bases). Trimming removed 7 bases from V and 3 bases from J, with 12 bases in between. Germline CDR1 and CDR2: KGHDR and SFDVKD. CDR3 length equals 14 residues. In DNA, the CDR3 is TGTGCCACCAGGCCGGCGGGAAACTACAATGAGCAGTTCTTC. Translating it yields CATRPAGNYNEQFF.

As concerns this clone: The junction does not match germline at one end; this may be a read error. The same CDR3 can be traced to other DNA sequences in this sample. The CDR3 DNA reads as TGCGCCAGCAGTTTATTCTCTCCGACAGGTCGTGTGAACACTGAAGCTTTCTTT. It encodes CASSLFSPTGRVNTEAFF. The rearrangement links TRBV27 to TRBJ1-1; TRBD1 might be the D (6 bases). CDR1 and CDR2 (germline): MNHEY, SMNVEV (reference sequence). There are 18 residues in the CDR3.

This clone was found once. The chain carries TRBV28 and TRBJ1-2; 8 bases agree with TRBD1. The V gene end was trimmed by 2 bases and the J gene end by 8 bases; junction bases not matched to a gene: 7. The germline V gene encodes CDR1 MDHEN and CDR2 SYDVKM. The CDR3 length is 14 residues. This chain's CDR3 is CASSLRQGAGGYTF. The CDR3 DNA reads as TGTGCCAGCAGTTTACGGCAGGGGGCGGGAGGCTACACCTTC.

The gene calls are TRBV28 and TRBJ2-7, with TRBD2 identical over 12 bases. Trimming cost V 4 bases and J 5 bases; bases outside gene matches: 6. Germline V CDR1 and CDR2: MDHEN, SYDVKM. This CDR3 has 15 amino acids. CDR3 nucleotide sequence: TGTGCCAGCAGTTACCCGGGACTAGCGGGCAACGAGCAGTACTTC. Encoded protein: CASSYPGLAGNEQYF.

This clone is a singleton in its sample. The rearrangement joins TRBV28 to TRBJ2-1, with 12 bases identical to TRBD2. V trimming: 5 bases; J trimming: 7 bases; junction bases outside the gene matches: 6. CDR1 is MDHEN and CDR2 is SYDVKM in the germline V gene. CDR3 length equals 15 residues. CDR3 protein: CASSPLAGGGNEQFF. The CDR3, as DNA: TGTGCCAGCAGTCCACTAGCGGGGGGTGGTAATGAGCAGTTCTTC.

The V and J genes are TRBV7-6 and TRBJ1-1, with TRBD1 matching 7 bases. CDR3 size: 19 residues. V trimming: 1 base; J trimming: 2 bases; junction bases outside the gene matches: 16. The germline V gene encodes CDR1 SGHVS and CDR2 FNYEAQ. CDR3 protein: CASSLESGGQGVLNTEAFF. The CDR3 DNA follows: TGTGCCAGCAGCTTAGAAAGCGGGGGGCAGGGGGTGCTCAACACTGAAGCTTTCTTT.

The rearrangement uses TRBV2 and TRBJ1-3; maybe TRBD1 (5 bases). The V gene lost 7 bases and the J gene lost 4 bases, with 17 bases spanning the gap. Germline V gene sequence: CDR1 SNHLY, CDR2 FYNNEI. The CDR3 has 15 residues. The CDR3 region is CASTTNGGTGNTIYF. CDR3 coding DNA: TGTGCCAGCACCACCAACGGGGGGACGGGAAACACCATATATTTT.

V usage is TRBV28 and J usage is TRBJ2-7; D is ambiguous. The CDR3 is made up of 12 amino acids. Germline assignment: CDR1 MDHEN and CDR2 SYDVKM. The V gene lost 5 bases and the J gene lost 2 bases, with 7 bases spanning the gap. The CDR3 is CASSTTTYEQYF. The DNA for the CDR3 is TGTGCCAGCAGTACTACAACCTACGAGCAGTACTTC.

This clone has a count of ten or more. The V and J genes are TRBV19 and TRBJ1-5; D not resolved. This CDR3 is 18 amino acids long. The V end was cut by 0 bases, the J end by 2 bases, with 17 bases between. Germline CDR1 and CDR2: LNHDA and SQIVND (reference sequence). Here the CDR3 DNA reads TGTGCCAGTAGTATAGATCATTATGGAGGGTACGGCAATCAGCCCCAGCATTTT. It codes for CASSIDHYGGYGNQPQHF.

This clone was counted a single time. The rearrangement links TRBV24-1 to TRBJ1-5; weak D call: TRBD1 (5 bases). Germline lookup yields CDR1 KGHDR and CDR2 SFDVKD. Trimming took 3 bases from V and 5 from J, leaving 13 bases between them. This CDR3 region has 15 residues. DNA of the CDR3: TGTGCCACCAGTGATGCTGACAGCACCGATCAGCCCCAGCATTTT. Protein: CATSDADSTDQPQHF.

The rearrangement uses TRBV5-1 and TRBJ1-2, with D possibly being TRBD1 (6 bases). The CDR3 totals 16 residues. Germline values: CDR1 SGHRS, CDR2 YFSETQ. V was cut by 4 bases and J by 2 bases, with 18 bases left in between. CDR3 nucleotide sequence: TGCGCCAGCAGCCAACGGGGGGCAGGAAGAAACTATGGCTACACCTTC. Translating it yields CASSQRGAGRNYGYTF.

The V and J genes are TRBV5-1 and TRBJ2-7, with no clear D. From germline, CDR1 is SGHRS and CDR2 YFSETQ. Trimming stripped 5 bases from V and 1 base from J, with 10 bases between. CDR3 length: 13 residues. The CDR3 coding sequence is TGCGCCAGCAGGGTCACTGATTCCTACGAGCAGTACTTC. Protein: CASRVTDSYEQYF.

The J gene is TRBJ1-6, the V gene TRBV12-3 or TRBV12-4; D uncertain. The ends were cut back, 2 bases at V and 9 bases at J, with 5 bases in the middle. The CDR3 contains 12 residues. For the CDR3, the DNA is TGTGCCAGCAGTTTACAGGCTTCACCCCTCCACTTT. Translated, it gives CASSLQASPLHF.

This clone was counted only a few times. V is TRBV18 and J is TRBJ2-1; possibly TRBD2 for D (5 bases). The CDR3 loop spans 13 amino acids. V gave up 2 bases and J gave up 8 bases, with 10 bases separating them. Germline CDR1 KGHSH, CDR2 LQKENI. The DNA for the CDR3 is TGTGCCAGCTCACCAGCTAGCTGGGATGAGCAGTTCTTC. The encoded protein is CASSPASWDEQFF.

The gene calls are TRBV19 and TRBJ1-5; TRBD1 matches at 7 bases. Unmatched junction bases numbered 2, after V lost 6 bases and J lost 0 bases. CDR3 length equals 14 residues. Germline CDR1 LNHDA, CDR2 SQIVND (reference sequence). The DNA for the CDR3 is TGTGCCAGTAGGGGGACAGCTAGCAATCAGCCCCAGCATTTT. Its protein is CASRGTASNQPQHF.

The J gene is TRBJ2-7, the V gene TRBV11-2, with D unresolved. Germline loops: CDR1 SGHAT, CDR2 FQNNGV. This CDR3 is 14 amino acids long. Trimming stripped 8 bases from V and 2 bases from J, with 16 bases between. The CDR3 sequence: CASADYRSPYEQYF. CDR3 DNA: TGTGCCAGCGCCGATTACCGAAGCCCCTACGAGCAGTACTTC.

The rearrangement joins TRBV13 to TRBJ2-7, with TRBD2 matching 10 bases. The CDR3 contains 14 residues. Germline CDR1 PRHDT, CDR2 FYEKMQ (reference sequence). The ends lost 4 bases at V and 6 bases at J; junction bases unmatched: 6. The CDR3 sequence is CASSSGLAGVEQYF. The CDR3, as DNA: TGTGCCAGCAGCTCGGGTCTAGCGGGAGTCGAGCAGTACTTC.

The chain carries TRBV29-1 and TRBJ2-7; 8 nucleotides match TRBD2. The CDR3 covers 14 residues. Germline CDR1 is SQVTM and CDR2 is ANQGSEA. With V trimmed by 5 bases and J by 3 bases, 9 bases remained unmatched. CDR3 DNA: TGCAGCGTTCTACCCGCGGGAGGTTACTACGAGCAGTACTTC. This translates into CSVLPAGGYYEQYF.

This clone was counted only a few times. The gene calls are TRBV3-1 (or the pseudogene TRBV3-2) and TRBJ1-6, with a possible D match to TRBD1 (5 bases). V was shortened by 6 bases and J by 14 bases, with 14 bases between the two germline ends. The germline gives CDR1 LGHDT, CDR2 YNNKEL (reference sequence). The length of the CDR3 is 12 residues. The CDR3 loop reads CASSPVRGALHF. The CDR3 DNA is TGTGCCAGCAGTCCGGTTCGGGGGGCCCTCCACTTT.

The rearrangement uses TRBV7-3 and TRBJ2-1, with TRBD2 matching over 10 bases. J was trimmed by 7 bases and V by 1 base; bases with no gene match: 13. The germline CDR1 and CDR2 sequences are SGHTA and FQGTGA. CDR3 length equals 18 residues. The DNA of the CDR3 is TGTGCCAGCAGCTTAAGTGTAGCGGGAGGAACTAAGATAAATGAGCAGTTCTTC. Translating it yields CASSLSVAGGTKINEQFF.

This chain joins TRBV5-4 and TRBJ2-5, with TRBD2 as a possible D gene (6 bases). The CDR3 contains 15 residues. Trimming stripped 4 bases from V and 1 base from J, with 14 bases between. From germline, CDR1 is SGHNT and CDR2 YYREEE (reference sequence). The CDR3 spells CASSRITGSQETQYF. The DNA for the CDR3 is TGTGCCAGCAGCAGAATCACCGGGAGCCAAGAGACCCAGTACTTC.